This entry lists 28 T cell receptor beta chains sequenced from one sample in a study of control samples from healthy donors and cancer patients (dated by TCRdb to about 2020). Library generation was performed with the immunoSEQ multiplex PCR assay. The table was pulled from immuneACCESS by TCRdb, which kept in-frame rearrangements only. Such tables lose some clones; where checked, under half of the loss comes from unresolved V genes, and the rest has no known cause. The sample contains roughly 150,000 clones, 93% of them found a single time. Together, the top ten hold about 5.8% of the sample. The sequenced sample consisted of blood. These receptors were collected from a man aged 18-30 years in good health.

CDR3 amino acids: CASRTGALYNSPLHF. The DNA of the CDR3 is TGTGCCAGCAGAACCGGGGCGCTGTATAATTCACCCCTCCACTTT. The genes are TRBV2 and TRBJ1-6; tentative D call: TRBD1 (5 bases). CDR1 SNHLY and CDR2 FYNNEI come from the germline V gene. Trimming pared 6 bases from V and 4 bases from J, leaving 13 bases between. The CDR3 is made up of 15 amino acids.

The V and J genes are TRBV28 and TRBJ1-5, with 8 bases matching TRBD1. The CDR3 covers 13 residues. Trimming removed 11 bases from V and 6 bases from J; junction bases left unmatched: 9. Per the germline V gene, CDR1 is MDHEN and CDR2 is SYDVKM. The CDR3 DNA sequence: TGTGCCGGGGCAGGGGGCCTTAGTCAGCCCCAGCATTTT. This gives the protein CAGAGGLSQPQHF.

This chain connects TRBV6-1 to TRBJ2-7, with 7 bases that match TRBD1. The CDR3 covers 14 residues. Germline values: CDR1 MNHNS, CDR2 SASEGT. V gave up 1 base and J gave up 5 bases; unmatched junction bases: 5. The CDR3 reads CASSEGQGGHEQYF. The CDR3 DNA is TGTGCCAGCAGTGAAGGACAGGGTGGACACGAGCAGTACTTC.

V usage is TRBV7-9 and J usage is TRBJ2-1; no clear D. CDR3 size: 13 residues. V gave up 4 bases and J gave up 0 bases, with 4 bases separating them. Per germline, CDR1 SEHNR and CDR2 FQNEAQ (reference sequence). The CDR3 here is CASSWVSYNEQFF. CDR3 coding DNA: TGTGCCAGCAGCTGGGTCTCCTACAATGAGCAGTTCTTC.

The V and J genes are TRBV27 and TRBJ2-1; the match to TRBD2 covers 9 bases. The junction had 4 bases not matched to a gene; V was cut back by 2 bases and J by 5 bases. Germline V gene lookup returns CDR1 MNHEY and CDR2 SMNVEV (reference sequence). The CDR3 consists of 15 residues. CDR3 amino acids: CASSLASGRHNEQFF. For the CDR3, the DNA is TGTGCCAGCAGTTTAGCGAGCGGGAGGCACAATGAGCAGTTCTTC.

V usage is TRBV30 and J usage is TRBJ2-7; 8 bases are shared with TRBD1. CDR1 and CDR2 from the germline V gene are GTSNPN and SVGIG (reference sequence). The V segment lost 3 bases and the J segment 7 bases; nucleotides outside the gene matches: 11. The CDR3 runs 14 residues. This CDR3 reads CAWSSGQGFREQYF. The CDR3 coding sequence is TGTGCCTGGAGCTCAGGACAGGGCTTTCGTGAGCAGTACTTC.

The chain uses TRBV5-1 and TRBJ1-2; unclear D gene. The V end was cut by 4 bases, the J end by 0 bases, with 13 bases between. There are 15 residues in the CDR3. The germline V gene has CDR1 SGHRS and CDR2 YFSETQ. The CDR3 DNA reads TGCGCCAGCAGCCGTAGTACCGTAGCTAACTATGGCTACACCTTC. Translation: CASSRSTVANYGYTF.

The chain's CDR3 is CASSQGAGETEAFF. The CDR3 coding sequence is TGCGCCAGCAGCCAAGGTGCGGGGGAAACTGAAGCTTTCTTT. V is TRBV4-3 and J is TRBJ1-1, with D possibly matching TRBD1 (5 bases). Deletions cut 1 base from V and 5 bases from J, with 11 bases between. This CDR3 is 14 amino acids long. Germline lookup yields CDR1 LGHNA and CDR2 YSLEER.

The chain combines TRBV6-6 with TRBJ1-1, with TRBD1 matching over 9 bases. CDR3 length: 15 residues. Germline V gene sequence: CDR1 MNHNY, CDR2 SVGAGI (reference sequence). Trimming at V came to 6 bases and at J to 1 base, leaving 6 bases not matched to a gene. CDR3 bases: TGTGCCAGCAGGCGGACAGGGGACGGGAACACTGAAGCTTTCTTT. Translated, it gives CASRRTGDGNTEAFF.

The genes are TRBV29-1 and TRBJ2-1, with TRBD2 identical over 15 bases. Germline values: CDR1 SQVTM, CDR2 ANQGSEA. The CDR3 has 17 amino acids. The J segment lost 6 bases and the V segment lost 4 bases, leaving 10 bases of the junction unmatched. The CDR3 nucleotides read TGCAGCGTTGCCACGCTTCGGACTAGCGGGGGGGTCAATGAGCAGTTCTTC. It encodes CSVATLRTSGGVNEQFF.

In DNA, the CDR3 is TGTGCCAGCAGCCCCAAGCGGTTCTTTTACGAGCAGTACTTC. It translates to CASSPKRFFYEQYF. The chain joins TRBV13 to TRBJ2-7; D is perhaps TRBD2 (5 bases). The germline gives CDR1 PRHDT, CDR2 FYEKMQ (reference sequence). CDR3 size: 14 residues. The V end was cut by 5 bases, the J end by 4 bases, with 15 bases between.

The chain employs TRBV6-2 or TRBV6-3 and TRBJ1-1; the match to TRBD1 covers 7 bases. V lost 2 bases to trimming and J lost 0 bases; unmatched junction nucleotides: 6. Germline V gene sequence: CDR1 MNHEY, CDR2 SVGEGT. The CDR3 is 16 amino acids. CDR3 in DNA: TGTGCCAGCAGTTACACCGCAGGGGGAGTGAACACTGAAGCTTTCTTT. It yields the protein CASSYTAGGVNTEAFF.

This chain joins TRBV7-2 and TRBJ1-1; 9 bases fit TRBD1. V shed 1 base, J shed 11 bases, and the junction held 11 bases outside the gene matches. CDR3 size: 15 residues. The germline V gene has CDR1 SGHTA and CDR2 FQGNSA. For the CDR3, the DNA is TGTGCCAGCAGCTTAGTGTGGGACAGGGCGGTCATGGCTTTCTTT. As protein: CASSLVWDRAVMAFF.

The rearrangement links TRBV7-2 to TRBJ2-5; no clear D gene. The CDR3 is 15 residues long. V was clipped by 5 bases and J by 9 bases, with 22 bases between them. Germline-derived CDR1 and CDR2 are SGHTA and FQGNSA. This CDR3 is CASSPPNRAVWAQYF. The CDR3 nucleotides are TGTGCCAGCAGCCCTCCCAATCGGGCTGTTTGGGCCCAGTACTTC. The full variable domain, completed using reference TRBV7-2 and TRBJ2-5, is GAGVSQSPSNKVTEKGKDVELRCDPISGHTALYWYRQSLGQGLEFLIYFQGNSAPDKSGLPSDRFSAERTGGSVSTLTIQRTQQEDSAVYLCASSPPNRAVWAQYFGPGTRLLVL.

The V call is TRBV18, the J call TRBJ2-7; 10 bases fit TRBD2. This CDR3 has 17 amino acids. Germline V lookup: CDR1 KGHSH, CDR2 LQKENI. Trimming took 3 bases from V and 1 from J; bases not matched to a gene: 9. In nucleotides, the CDR3 is TGTGCCAGCTCACCGATCTCCCTAGCGGGAGTATCCTACGAGCAGTACTTC. Protein: CASSPISLAGVSYEQYF.

The V and J genes are TRBV29-1 and TRBJ2-6; D call uncertain. Between the trimmed V and J ends, which lost 4 bases and 0 bases, there was a span of 10 bases. The CDR3 totals 15 residues. Germline V CDR1 and CDR2: SQVTM, ANQGSEA. The CDR3 region is CSVGKGNSGANVLTF. CDR3 nucleotides: TGCAGCGTTGGAAAGGGCAACTCTGGGGCCAACGTCCTGACTTTC.

The chain is built from TRBV6-5 and TRBJ2-2, with D uncertain. Germline CDR1 reads MNHEY; CDR2 reads SVGAGI. The length of the CDR3 is 15 residues. V lost 0 bases and J 7 bases, leaving 12 bases between the germline ends. CDR3 amino acids: CASSYSRVRDGELFF. The DNA of the CDR3 is TGTGCCAGCAGTTACTCGAGAGTCAGAGACGGGGAGCTGTTTTTT.

In DNA form, the CDR3 reads TGTGCCAGCAGCGCAGGGGTCGAGAACACTGAAGCTTTCTTT. Amino acid sequence: CASSAGVENTEAFF. V is TRBV7-9 and J is TRBJ1-1, with D maybe TRBD1 (6 bases). The germline CDR1 and CDR2 sequences are SEHNR and FQNEAQ (reference sequence). This CDR3 comprises 14 residues. Trimming pared 5 bases from V and 1 base from J, leaving 11 bases between.

The chain employs TRBV10-1 and TRBJ2-5; TRBD1 matches at 10 bases. The CDR3 has 16 residues. CDR1 is WNHNN and CDR2 is SYGVQD in the germline V gene (reference sequence). Trimming at V came to 2 bases and at J to 4 bases, leaving 7 bases not matched to a gene. CDR3: CASSEAGTGVRETQYF. DNA of the CDR3: TGCGCCAGCAGTGAGGCGGGGACAGGGGTCCGAGAGACCCAGTACTTC.

This chain links TRBV21-1 with TRBJ1-1. TRBV21-1 is a recognized pseudogene. This CDR3 is built from 15 residues. The CDR3 loop reads CASFFRRGMNTEAFF. The CDR3 DNA sequence: TGTGCCAGCTTTTTCCGGCGGGGAATGAACACTGAAGCTTTCTTT.

V and J are TRBV13 and TRBJ1-6, with 8 bases fitting TRBD1. Germline V gene sequence: CDR1 PRHDT, CDR2 FYEKMQ (reference sequence). CDR3 length: 13 amino acids. Unmatched junction bases numbered 3, after V lost 7 bases and J lost 7 bases. The CDR3 sequence is CASKTGGNSPLHF. The CDR3, as DNA: TGTGCCAGCAAAACAGGGGGGAATTCACCCCTCCACTTT.

This clone was detected only once. V usage is TRBV9 and J usage is TRBJ1-5; TRBD1 might be the D (5 bases). The V and J ends lost 4 bases and 6 bases respectively, with 14 bases between them. The V gene's germline CDR1 is SGDLS and CDR2 YYNGEE. The CDR3 consists of 14 residues. The DNA for the CDR3 is TGTGCCAGCAGCTTCTCTGGGGGGAGTCAGCCCCAGCATTTT. The encoded protein is CASSFSGGSQPQHF.

Written as DNA, the CDR3 is TGTGCCAGCAGCGAATCCTACGAGCAGTACTTC. Residues: CASSESYEQYF. The chain is built from TRBV5-5 and TRBJ2-7; D is unresolved. The CDR3 is made up of 11 amino acids. CDR1 SGHKS and CDR2 YYEKEE come from the germline V gene (reference sequence). Between the trimmed V and J ends, which lost 4 bases and 1 base, there was a span of 3 bases.

J is TRBJ1-2 and V is TRBV7-2; D might be TRBD1 (5 bases). This CDR3 spans 15 amino acids. V was cut by 5 bases and J by 0 bases, with 13 bases left in between. CDR1 and CDR2 from the germline V gene are SGHTA and FQGNSA. The CDR3 region has the DNA TGTGCCAGCAGCATTCGGACACTATCTAACTATGGCTACACCTTC. Translated, it gives CASSIRTLSNYGYTF.

The chain uses TRBV5-6 and TRBJ1-5; unclear D gene. The germline V and J ends were trimmed by 2 bases and 4 bases, with 13 bases remaining between them. In germline, CDR1 is SGHDT, CDR2 YYEEEE. This CDR3 region has 15 residues. The CDR3 coding sequence is TGTGCCAGCAGCTTCGGAACAGTAACTAATCAGCCCCAGCATTTT. This sequence encodes CASSFGTVTNQPQHF. Supplemented by reference TRBV5-6 and TRBJ1-5, the full variable domain reads DAGVTQSPTHLIKTRGQQVTLRCSPKSGHDTVSWYQQALGQGPQFIFQYYEEEERQRGNFPDRFSGHQFPNYSSELNVNALLLGDSALYLCASSFGTVTNQPQHFGDGTRLSIL.

V is TRBV7-2 and J is TRBJ2-1, with 8 bases identical to TRBD2. CDR1 is SGHTA and CDR2 is FQGNSA in the germline V gene. The CDR3 sequence is 15 residues long. V gave up 2 bases and J gave up 7 bases; unmatched junction bases: 7. The DNA of the CDR3 is TGTGCCAGCAGCTTAAGCGGGAGCTACCCTAATGAGCAGTTCTTC. It encodes CASSLSGSYPNEQFF. Complete variable domain (other parts from reference TRBV7-2 and TRBJ2-1): GAGVSQSPSNKVTEKGKDVELRCDPISGHTALYWYRQSLGQGLEFLIYFQGNSAPDKSGLPSDRFSAERTGGSVSTLTIQRTQQEDSAVYLCASSLSGSYPNEQFFGPGTRLTVL.

The J gene is TRBJ1-2, the V gene TRBV20-1; D is unresolved. Germline CDR1 reads DFQATT; CDR2 reads SNEGSKA (reference sequence). This CDR3 spans 11 amino acids. Trimming cost V 5 bases and J 4 bases, with 8 bases left between them. The CDR3 nucleotides read TGCAGTGCTCCTCCCCCCTATGGCTACACCTTC. Residues: CSAPPPYGYTF.

This clone has a handful of counts. The rearrangement links TRBV30 to TRBJ1-3; the D is unclear. The CDR3 has 12 amino acids. CDR1 is GTSNPN and CDR2 is SVGIG in the germline V gene (reference sequence). Deletions cut 3 bases from V and 4 bases from J, with 7 bases between. The CDR3 DNA reads TGTGCCTGGAGACGTGTAGGAAACACCATATATTTT. This encodes CAWRRVGNTIYF.